This T cell receptor beta chain is from a study of cytomegalovirus exposure and HLA in healthy donors (dated by TCRdb to about 2017). About the study as a whole: According to an earlier analysis of a few hundred of the donors, some 170 million T cells yielded roughly 100 million unique TCR beta sequences and around 300 Gb of sequence data. An earlier analysis of around 580 of the donors used high-throughput TCR beta sequencing to judge whether each TCR beta V gene segment behaved as functional or pseudogenic. A later analysis re-examined previously published TCR beta repertoires from several hundred donors and added high-resolution HLA genotyping to investigate patterns of TCR occurrence. The study combined high-throughput TCR immunosequencing, statistical association of individual TCRs with disease status, and machine learning to predict cytomegalovirus infection status. Along with the approximately 700-subject first cohort, a separate validation cohort of over 90 different subjects was used. Roughly 300 gigabases of sequencing data and about 92 million unique TCR sequences made up an early release that covered 500 to 650 HLA-typed donors. The number of donors typed differed by locus, with roughly 629-640 for A, B, C, DRB1 and DQB1, about 500 for DQA1, 600 to 610 for DPA1, and approximately 470 for DPB1. Of the roughly 400 genotyped donors, over 65% fell in the genetic ancestry cluster associated with self-reported Caucasian donors. Rather than using new phenotypic data, the later analysis identified candidate immune exposures from TCR beta sequences and from how often those sequences occurred across donors. The aim of the study was to test whether cataloging public T cell receptors could identify signatures of past pathogen exposure. Donor age, sex, ethnicity and CMV serostatus were compiled alongside the repertoire data. Five DR-DQ haplotypes were handled as single units for association and clustering, since linkage in the cohort was strong. On average, roughly 240,000 unique TCR beta nucleotide sequences were sequenced per donor among fewer than 500 genotyped donors of the cohort, with 15% to 20% of those sequences being non-productive. The study used immunosequencing to profile the T cell repertoires of approximately 650 subjects and linked those repertoires to cytomegalovirus serostatus. In a later genetic analysis, genome-wide SNP genotypes for about 60% of the 666 donors were used, and that subset was treated as a discovery cohort. HLA typing included class I and class II loci at four-digit resolution. Every repertoire in the discovery cohort had been generated on one and the same sequencing platform. What the research found in general, with its limitations: According to a later analysis, parvovirus B19, influenza, CMV and Epstein-Barr virus appeared linked to several top co-occurrence clusters. The study listed over 150 TCR beta chains as associated with cytomegalovirus. Most CMV-associated TCR beta chains appeared to be HLA-restricted in a later analysis, and the HLA associations seemed to be driven largely by CMV exposure. Linkage disequilibrium might explain the correlated functional status among segregating V segments, but an unknown experimental factor could not be ruled out. Presence/absence analyses assumed roughly uniform sequencing depth across donors, an assumption that may not hold. When HLA alleles, especially DR and DQ, strongly co-occurred, attributing TCR associations to individual alleles was difficult. Across donors, most TCR sequences were observed very rarely, whereas some public TCRs were present in many individuals. Because HLA typing was unavailable for some donors at each locus, only the typed subset was used in association tests. An earlier analysis of approximately 600 of the donors showed that most TCR beta V segments appeared in productive rearrangements either about 87% or about 30% of the time, which broadly matched IMGT annotations. A cluster of highly shared sequence variants was judged likely to represent a technical artifact of the sequencing pipeline. The earlier analysis of some 560 of the donors excluded roughly 16 rarely observed V segments, including chromosome 9 orphons, because counts were too low. The authors suggested that the approach could potentially be generalized to other disease states and immunological phenotypes. Immune exposure information for the cohort was limited to CMV serostatus. In a later analysis, TCR association rates were found to vary across HLA loci, with the most associated TCRs seen for DRB1 alleles and the fewest for HLA-C alleles. In this cohort, only TCR beta chains were sequenced, and detectable features were limited by the absence of alpha or paired-chain data. The classifier was reported to diagnose cytomegalovirus status with high specificity and sensitivity in both the original and validation cohorts. Some IMGT-functional V segments, including TRBV6-2 and TRBV6-3, could not be told apart with the 87-base-pair reads, so those segments were excluded. A further reported finding was that TCR beta sequences accurately predicted the HLA-A and HLA-B alleles for most subjects in the first cohort. Specific HLA alleles were associated with 15,000 to 20,000 TCR beta sequences at a false discovery rate of 0.05 in a later analysis. According to a later genetic analysis, donors in an Asian-associated ancestry cluster had fewer N-insertions in productive TCRs than the approximately 650-donor mean. In vitro tests confirmed that a few of the cytomegalovirus-associated TCR beta chains recognize cytomegalovirus antigens. In a later analysis, HLA-associated TCR beta chains were found to be more clonally expanded and to have lower generation probabilities than equally common non-associated chains. In a later genetic analysis, a missense DCLRE1C variant was associated with V-gene and J-gene trimming of TCR beta chains, and the association was replicated in an independent cohort.

The cohort consisted of approximately 690 healthy bone marrow donors. Cohort members were all nominally healthy when sampled, although unrecorded immune exposures were likely present. The donor tested CMV seronegative and was one of the 352 seronegative cohort members. A peripheral blood sample was provided by each donor, and peripheral blood mononuclear cells were used for TCR beta sequencing. The Qiagen DNeasy Blood Extraction Kit was used to extract genomic DNA from the blood cell samples. The CDR3 measures 13 amino acids from cysteine to phenylalanine. CDR3 DNA is the only sequence kept; it has 39 bases, read in frame from the first base. V sheds 1 base and J sheds 5 bases, leaving 9 bases between their ends. CDR1 and CDR2 (SGHDT, YYEEEE) derive from the germline V gene. The library was built by means of the immunoSEQ multiplex PCR assay. A mixture of 60 forward primers for TCR Vbeta segments and 13 reverse primers for TCR Jbeta segments was used in the multiplex PCR. A multiplex PCR assay on genomic DNA amplified the CDR3 region of rearranged TCR beta genes. On the Illumina HiSeq System, the amplified TCR beta libraries were sequenced as 87-base-pair reads. As for the original processing: Across the roughly 600 repertoires, a later analysis counted some 81 million unique TCR beta chains, around 10 million of which were shared by at least two donors. To remove PCR and sequencing errors, raw reads were error-corrected and collapsed into unique sequences using a nearest-neighbor algorithm that merged closely related sequences. CDR3 sequences were aligned to IMGT reference sequences to assign V, D and J gene segments. For a sequence to be retained, at least a six-nucleotide match to both a V gene segment and a J gene segment was required. A rearrangement counted as productive if the CDR3 had no stop codons and remained in frame with V and J, and every other rearrangement counted as non-productive. CDR3 was defined by IMGT convention, running from the second conserved V-encoded cysteine to the conserved J-encoded phenylalanine. The earlier analysis of approximately 590 of the donors excluded any sequence lacking an unambiguous match to a single V gene segment. An earlier analysis of a few hundred of the donors classified V segments as functional when productive rearrangements were above 56.7% and as segregating when the standard deviation between donors was above 5%. To diagnose cytomegalovirus status from the catalog of TCR beta chain sequences, a statistical classification framework was built. A later analysis assigned V and J genes by comparing TCR nucleotide sequences with IMGT/GENE-DB human TR gene sequences. Using the TCRdist pipeline, a later analysis assigned CDR3 sequences along with most-parsimonious VDJ recombination scenarios. In a later analysis, each TCR beta chain was defined by its CDR3 amino acid sequence together with its V-gene family, and reads without a unique V-gene family were excluded. In a later analysis, 550 to 650 highly shared, low-generation-probability nucleotide sequences were removed to address suspected cross-contamination and a sequencing artifact. In a later analysis, a clonal expansion index was calculated for each public chain from normalized within-repertoire ranks of inferred template counts. A later analysis computed generation probabilities with a VDJ recombination model fitted to out-of-frame rearrangements, and checked the results against IGoR. In a later analysis, TCR-TCR, TCR-HLA and TCR-CMV co-occurrence was scored with hypergeometric tests, and a repertoire-size bias correction was applied to TCR pairs. In a later analysis, false discovery rates were estimated by permuting HLA or CMV assignments 20 times. In a later analysis, co-occurring TCRs were grouped with DBSCAN, and TCRdist sequence similarity was added when clustering was performed within HLA-allele-positive subsets. Repertoires with fewer than 30,000 or more than 120,000 public chains, plus five repertoires with anomalous nucleotide sharing, were excluded from co-occurrence clustering. Sourced from immuneACCESS, this table was stored by TCRdb with only in-frame sequences that have V and J called. A share of the clones is absent; for the studies checked, an unresolved V gene accounts for under half, and the remainder has no known explanation. Clone size and the V and J calls come from that table; the DNA yielded D and trimming. This sample's table lists roughly 100,000 clones. The ten largest clones represent roughly 3% of the sample.

As to this clone: What antigen it recognizes has not been identified.

The sequencing input was PBMCs. The chain is encoded by TRBV5-6 joined to TRBJ1-2; the D gene is possibly TRBD1, with 5 bases matching. This clonotype originated in a woman aged 30 to 39 in good health and CMV-seronegative. The CDR3 here reads CASSLPQDYGYTF. In nucleotides, the sequence is TGTGCCAGCAGCTTGCCACAGGATTATGGCTACACCTTC. The entire variable domain, with the stretches around the CDR3 drawn from the reference TRBV5-6 and TRBJ1-2 proteins, is DAGVTQSPTHLIKTRGQQVTLRCSPKSGHDTVSWYQQALGQGPQFIFQYYEEEERQRGNFPDRFSGHQFPNYSSELNVNALLLGDSALYLCASSLPQDYGYTFGSGTRLTVV.